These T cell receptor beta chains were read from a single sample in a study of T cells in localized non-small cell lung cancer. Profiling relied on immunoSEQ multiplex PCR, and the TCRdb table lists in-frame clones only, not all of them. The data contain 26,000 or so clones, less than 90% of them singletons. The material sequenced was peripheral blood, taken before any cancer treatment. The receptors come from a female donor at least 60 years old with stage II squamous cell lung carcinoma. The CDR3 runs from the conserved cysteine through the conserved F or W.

CASSTTGRYEQYF | TRBV25-1
CASSAGSYNQPQHF | TRBV2
CASSIGRGRGRPGANVLTF | TRBV19
CASSVGVAGVGYEQYF | TRBV9
CAWKTYEDTEAFF | TRBV30
CASSRTSETYEQYF | TRBV28
CASSRRTANTGELFF | TRBV19
CAIREGTGTNYGYTF | TRBV7-2
CASSIWTGDTEAFF | TRBV19
CASQGAPGFEQYF | TRBV5-6
CASSFFRAGDQPQHF | TRBV19
CASSSGQGAGYTF | TRBV28
CASSPRRTVSTTNYGYTF | TRBV2
CAAELGFESGYTF | TRBV28